This T cell receptor beta chain was captured by sequencing in a study of radiation and T cells in renal cell carcinoma. Looked up from germline, CDR1 is KGHSH and CDR2 is LQKENI. This CDR3 has 14 amino acids. Between the trimmed V and J ends, which lost 4 bases and 3 bases, there was a span of 12 bases. Only a few counts were recorded for this clone. Its matching antigen is unknown. Study-wide results and caveats: Top tumor clonotypes rose in blood 2 weeks post-radiation, then contracted.

Noted time point: blood 2 weeks post-SBRT. Treatment described: 15 Gy SBRT to primary tumor, nephrectomy 4 weeks later. Assay: immunoSEQ multiplex PCR; the TCRdb copy retains only in-frame clones and omits some. The data contain 45,000 to 55,000 clones, around three quarters of them singletons. This sequence was found in a woman in her 70s with renal cell carcinoma. The source material was blood, sampled from a patient whose treatment included radiotherapy and nephrectomy. The chain carries TRBV18 and TRBJ1-1; D is possibly TRBD1 (6 bases). The CDR3: CASSLREGDTEAFF. In DNA form, the CDR3 reads TGTGCCAGCTCACTCCGAGAGGGGGACACTGAAGCTTTCTTT.